These 29 T cell receptor beta chains were sequenced from one sample in a study of post-analysis software for immune sequencing data. Study conclusions and caveats: Five or six TRBV segments, TRBV5-6, TRBV5-1 and TRBV20-1 among them, were found more frequent in patients than controls.

Unique molecular identifiers were built into the TCR beta cDNA libraries. TCRdb ran MiXCR on the PCR reads and lists one entry per CDR3 protein. The table shows a few hundred thousand distinct CDR3 sequences, with 30% to 45% occurring only once. No antigen has been assigned to these receptors. Sequenced sample: blood. The receptors derive from a girl aged 5-17 years with multiple sclerosis.

This clonotype was recorded a few times. CDR3 nucleotides: TGTGCCAGCAGTTCGCCGGGAAAGGGCAACTACGAGCAGTACTTC. This translates into CASSSPGKGNYEQYF. This chain uses TRBV27 with TRBJ2-7, with D possibly matching TRBD2 (5 bases). Trimming left V 4 bases short and J 3 bases short, with 16 bases between. The CDR3 is 15 amino acids. Germline values: CDR1 MNHEY, CDR2 SMNVEV (reference sequence).

This clonotype was recorded many times. CDR3 sequence: CSARADWVAGKIDTQYF. As DNA, the CDR3 is TGCAGTGCTAGAGCAGACTGGGTAGCGGGGAAAATTGATACGCAGTATTTT. V and J are TRBV20-1 and TRBJ2-3; 8 positions match TRBD2. Germline V gene lookup returns CDR1 DFQATT and CDR2 SNEGSKA (reference sequence). After removal of 1 base from V and 6 bases from J, the junction contained 15 bases not matched to a gene. The CDR3 loop spans 17 amino acids.

V gene TRBV11-2 combines with J gene TRBJ1-2; possible D gene TRBD1, 6 bases. Germline V gene sequence: CDR1 SGHAT, CDR2 FQNNGV. This CDR3 spans 14 amino acids. Trimming removed 4 bases from V and 2 bases from J, with 11 bases in between. The CDR3 region is CASSYDRKNYGYTF. The CDR3 DNA is TGTGCCAGCAGCTATGACAGGAAGAACTATGGCTACACCTTC.

This clonotype was observed a handful of times. The rearrangement links TRBV29-1 to TRBJ1-6, with D possibly being TRBD1 (5 bases). The length of the CDR3 is 13 residues. Trimming cost V 4 bases and J 7 bases, with 11 bases left between them. Germline V gives CDR1 SQVTM, CDR2 ANQGSEA. CDR3 region: CSVGDSMNSPLHF. The CDR3 DNA reads as TGCAGCGTTGGTGACAGTATGAATTCACCCCTCCACTTT.

With respect to this clonotype: An end of the junction differs from the germline gene, which may be a read error. J is TRBJ2-1 and V is TRBV6-6, with D perhaps TRBD2 (5 bases). Per germline, CDR1 MNHNY and CDR2 SVGAGI (reference sequence). The CDR3 consists of 16 residues. The CDR3 DNA reads TGTACCAGCAGTTACTCGATCAATCGGGGTTGGAATGAGCAGTTCTTC. Protein product: CTSSYSINRGWNEQFF.

As concerns this clonotype: A much larger clone differs from this one at a single base, so this may be a read error. This chain links TRBV5-1 with TRBJ2-7, with a tentative D call TRBD1 (6 bases). Germline CDR1 is SGHRS and CDR2 is YFSETQ. Trimming took off 3 bases at V and 2 bases at J, with 15 bases between the two ends. The CDR3 has 15 residues. The DNA of the CDR3 is TGCGCCAGCAGCTGGGGGCCAGGGGCGACCTACGAGCAGTACTTC. Protein: CASSWGPGATYEQYF.

J is TRBJ1-4 and V is TRBV28; 8 bases map to TRBD1. Germline lookup yields CDR1 MDHEN and CDR2 SYDVKM. This CDR3 spans 13 amino acids. Trimming took 3 bases from V and 8 from J; bases not matched to a gene: 2. In DNA, the CDR3 is TGTGCCAGCAGTTTCACAGGGGGGGAAAAACTGTTTTTT. Residues: CASSFTGGEKLFF.

The rearrangement links TRBV29-1 to TRBJ2-4; the D gene could be TRBD1 or TRBD2 (6 bases each). Germline V gives CDR1 SQVTM, CDR2 ANQGSEA. The V and J ends lost 3 bases and 3 bases respectively, with 15 bases between them. The CDR3 runs 15 residues. The CDR3 is CSVETGASGKNIQYF. The CDR3 DNA is TGCAGCGTTGAGACGGGGGCTTCGGGCAAAAACATTCAGTACTTC.

This clonotype was found a few times. V gene TRBV12-3 or TRBV12-4 combines with J gene TRBJ2-1, with a weak D call TRBD1 (6 bases). The CDR3 spans 15 residues. V was cut by 6 bases and J by 1 base, with 13 bases left in between. The CDR3 protein is CASSPTGQSYNEQFF. CDR3 coding DNA: TGTGCCAGCAGCCCCACCGGACAGTCCTACAATGAGCAGTTCTTC.

The chain joins TRBV2 to TRBJ2-3; D perhaps matches TRBD1 (5 bases). Germline CDR1 SNHLY, CDR2 FYNNEI. This CDR3 is built from 13 residues. With 6 bases removed from V and 3 bases from J, the gap between germline ends came to 10 bases. CDR3 protein: CASSGRATDTQYF. CDR3 coding DNA: TGTGCCAGCAGCGGCAGGGCGACAGATACGCAGTATTTT.

CDR3 sequence (DNA): TGTGCCAGCAGTTACGAGGGGCCCGGGGAGCTGTTTTTT. As protein: CASSYEGPGELFF. The rearrangement uses TRBV6-6 and TRBJ2-2; D might be TRBD1 or TRBD2, each matching 5 bases. This CDR3 is 13 amino acids long. The germline CDR1 and CDR2 sequences are MNHNY and SVGAGI (reference sequence). V was clipped by 2 bases and J by 6 bases, with 7 bases between them.

The chain joins TRBV5-1 to TRBJ2-1, with D maybe TRBD2 (6 bases). V dropped 0 bases and J dropped 6 bases, with 13 bases sitting between them. CDR1 is SGHRS, CDR2 YFSETQ, per germline. CDR3 length equals 15 residues. In DNA, the CDR3 is TGCGCCAGCAGCTTGGGAACTAGCCGGAGCAATGAGCAGTTCTTC. Translating gives CASSLGTSRSNEQFF.

This clonotype showed up just a few times. The V call is TRBV27, the J call TRBJ2-5, with D possibly TRBD1 on 6 matching bases. In germline, CDR1 is MNHEY, CDR2 SMNVEV (reference sequence). This CDR3 has 16 residues. Trimming left V 3 bases short and J 6 bases short, with 20 bases between. Written as DNA, the CDR3 is TGTGCCAGCAGTTTCGATCGGGACAAAGTTATAAAGACCCAGTACTTC. It specifies CASSFDRDKVIKTQYF.

The chain combines TRBV5-6 with TRBJ1-4; no clear D gene. Germline CDR1 SGHDT, CDR2 YYEEEE. Trimming took 0 bases from V and 6 from J, leaving 12 bases between them. The CDR3 has 15 residues. The CDR3 reads CASSLDAKLDEKLFF. The CDR3 nucleotides read TGTGCCAGCAGCTTGGACGCAAAATTGGATGAAAAACTGTTTTTT.

The rearrangement uses TRBV2 and TRBJ2-7, with unresolved D. Trimming pared 2 bases from V and 0 bases from J, leaving 14 bases between. Germline V lookup: CDR1 SNHLY, CDR2 FYNNEI. This CDR3 has 16 amino acids. Here the CDR3 reads CASSERLIVTSYEQYF. The CDR3 DNA follows: TGTGCCAGCAGTGAAAGGCTGATAGTTACCTCCTACGAGCAGTACTTC.

This chain links TRBV4-1 with TRBJ1-5; D is perhaps TRBD1 (6 bases). CDR1 is MGHRA, CDR2 YSYEKL, per germline. The CDR3 runs 18 residues. Between the trimmed V and J ends, which lost 3 bases and 1 base, there was a span of 19 bases. The DNA for the CDR3 is TGCGCCAGCAGCCAGGGCGAGCGCAGGGGCTCGAGCAATCAGCCCCAGCATTTT. Translated: CASSQGERRGSSNQPQHF.

This clonotype was counted only a few times. V is TRBV7-9 and J is TRBJ1-2; tentatively, D is TRBD1 (5 bases). Trimming took off 5 bases at V and 6 bases at J, with 13 bases between the two ends. The CDR3 is 13 residues long. Germline CDR1 reads SEHNR; CDR2 reads FQNEAQ (reference sequence). The CDR3 nucleotides are TGTGCCAGCAGCCGAGGGGCGGGGGATGGCTACACCTTC. Translating gives CASSRGAGDGYTF.

The CDR3 sequence is CASSPGGAMNTEAFF. The CDR3, as DNA: TGTGCCAGCAGCCCCGGGGGGGCAATGAACACTGAAGCTTTCTTT. The gene calls are TRBV12-3 or TRBV12-4 and TRBJ1-1, with D possibly TRBD1 on 6 matching bases. Trimming left V 6 bases short and J 0 bases short, with 14 bases between. The CDR3 runs to 15 residues.

This clonotype was counted only a few times. The gene calls are TRBV4-2 and TRBJ1-2, with 8 bases fitting TRBD1. CDR3 length: 16 residues. The germline V gene encodes CDR1 LGHNA and CDR2 YNFKEQ. The J segment lost 4 bases and the V segment lost 4 bases, leaving 11 bases of the junction unmatched. The CDR3 reads CASSLWDRLEGYGYTF. CDR3 bases: TGTGCCAGCAGCCTATGGGACAGGCTAGAGGGCTATGGCTACACCTTC.

The V gene is TRBV20-1, the J gene TRBJ2-7; tentatively, D is TRBD1 (5 bases). Germline V gene sequence: CDR1 DFQATT, CDR2 SNEGSKA (reference sequence). The CDR3 length is 13 residues. With 0 bases removed from V and 5 bases from J, the gap between germline ends came to 11 bases. CDR3 in amino acids: CSARDQPGNEQYF. The CDR3 region has the DNA TGCAGTGCTAGAGATCAACCAGGGAACGAGCAGTACTTC.

V is TRBV7-2 and J is TRBJ1-6; D is unresolved. The CDR3 contains 16 residues. CDR1 and CDR2 from the germline V gene are SGHTA and FQGNSA. The V gene lost 1 base and the J gene lost 8 bases, with 15 bases spanning the gap. The DNA of the CDR3 is TGTGCCAGCAGCTTAGAACCCAGTCGGCCCCATTCACCCCTCCACTTT. It translates to CASSLEPSRPHSPLHF.

The V call is TRBV4-1, the J call TRBJ2-6; D unresolved. Germline V gives CDR1 MGHRA, CDR2 YSYEKL. The V end lost 4 bases, the J end lost 3 bases, and 13 bases lay between the germline ends. The CDR3 has 16 residues. The CDR3 region is CASSPQGRLGANVLTF. In nucleotides, the CDR3 is TGCGCCAGCAGCCCCCAAGGTCGTCTTGGGGCCAACGTCCTGACTTTC.

The V call is TRBV7-2, the J call TRBJ1-1, with TRBD1 matching 9 bases. V lost 6 bases, J lost 4 bases, and 6 bases stayed unmatched. The CDR3 covers 14 residues. CDR1 and CDR2 from the germline V gene are SGHTA and FQGNSA. The CDR3 loop reads CASRRTGDGTEAFF. The CDR3 coding sequence is TGTGCCAGCAGAAGGACAGGGGATGGCACTGAAGCTTTCTTT. Complete variable domain (other parts from reference TRBV7-2 and TRBJ1-1): GAGVSQSPSNKVTEKGKDVELRCDPISGHTALYWYRQSLGQGLEFLIYFQGNSAPDKSGLPSDRFSAERTGGSVSTLTIQRTQQEDSAVYLCASRRTGDGTEAFFGQGTRLTVV.

The chain couples TRBV5-1 to TRBJ1-2; D gene unclear. Trimming left V 4 bases short and J 6 bases short, with 7 bases between. CDR3 length equals 11 residues. Looked up from germline, CDR1 is SGHRS and CDR2 is YFSETQ. This CDR3 is CASSPGNGYTF. Written as DNA, the CDR3 is TGCGCCAGCAGCCCGGGGAATGGCTACACCTTC.

The V call is TRBV28, the J call TRBJ1-2; a possible D gene is TRBD1 (5 bases). The germline gives CDR1 MDHEN, CDR2 SYDVKM. The CDR3 sequence is 14 residues long. The V end lost 6 bases, the J end lost 1 base, and 12 bases lay between the germline ends. CDR3 in amino acids: CASRPGPLNYGYTF. The DNA of the CDR3 is TGTGCCAGCAGACCGGGACCGCTTAACTATGGCTACACCTTC.

This clonotype was observed a few times. The junction does not match germline at one end; this may be a read error. In DNA, the CDR3 is TGTGCTAGCAGCCCCAGACTAGCTGAGTACAATGAGCAGTTCTTC. It specifies CASSPRLAEYNEQFF. J is TRBJ2-1 and V is TRBV7-7, with 7 positions matching TRBD2. Germline values: CDR1 SSHAT, CDR2 FNYEAQ (reference sequence). The CDR3 is 15 amino acids.

In its sample, this clonotype was seen many times. The J gene is TRBJ2-3, the V gene TRBV5-1; 7 bases are a match to TRBD2. This CDR3 has 14 residues. CDR1 is SGHRS, CDR2 YFSETQ, per germline. The ends lost 0 bases at V and 2 bases at J; junction bases unmatched: 0. The CDR3 loop reads CASSLGLATDTQYF. The CDR3 coding sequence is TGCGCCAGCAGCTTGGGACTAGCCACAGATACGCAGTATTTT.

This clonotype was seen a few times. A read error may produce the germline difference seen at one junction end. The chain is built from TRBV25-1 and TRBJ2-5; the D gene is possibly TRBD2 (6 bases). There are 17 residues in the CDR3. In germline, CDR1 is MGHDK, CDR2 SYGVNS. This CDR3 is CASTYAGRAGYQETQYF. The CDR3 DNA reads as TGTGCCAGCACCTACGCGGGGCGAGCTGGGTACCAGGAGACCCAGTACTTC.

V and J are TRBV4-1 and TRBJ2-1; TRBD2 matches 9 bases. Trimming took 6 bases from V and 8 from J; bases not matched to a gene: 20. This CDR3 has 18 residues. CDR1 and CDR2 (germline): MGHRA, YSYEKL. The CDR3 DNA reads TGCGCCAGCAGAAAGCTGTCCTTTGGCGGGGGGGCCAATGATGAGCAGTTCTTC. It translates to CASRKLSFGGGANDEQFF.